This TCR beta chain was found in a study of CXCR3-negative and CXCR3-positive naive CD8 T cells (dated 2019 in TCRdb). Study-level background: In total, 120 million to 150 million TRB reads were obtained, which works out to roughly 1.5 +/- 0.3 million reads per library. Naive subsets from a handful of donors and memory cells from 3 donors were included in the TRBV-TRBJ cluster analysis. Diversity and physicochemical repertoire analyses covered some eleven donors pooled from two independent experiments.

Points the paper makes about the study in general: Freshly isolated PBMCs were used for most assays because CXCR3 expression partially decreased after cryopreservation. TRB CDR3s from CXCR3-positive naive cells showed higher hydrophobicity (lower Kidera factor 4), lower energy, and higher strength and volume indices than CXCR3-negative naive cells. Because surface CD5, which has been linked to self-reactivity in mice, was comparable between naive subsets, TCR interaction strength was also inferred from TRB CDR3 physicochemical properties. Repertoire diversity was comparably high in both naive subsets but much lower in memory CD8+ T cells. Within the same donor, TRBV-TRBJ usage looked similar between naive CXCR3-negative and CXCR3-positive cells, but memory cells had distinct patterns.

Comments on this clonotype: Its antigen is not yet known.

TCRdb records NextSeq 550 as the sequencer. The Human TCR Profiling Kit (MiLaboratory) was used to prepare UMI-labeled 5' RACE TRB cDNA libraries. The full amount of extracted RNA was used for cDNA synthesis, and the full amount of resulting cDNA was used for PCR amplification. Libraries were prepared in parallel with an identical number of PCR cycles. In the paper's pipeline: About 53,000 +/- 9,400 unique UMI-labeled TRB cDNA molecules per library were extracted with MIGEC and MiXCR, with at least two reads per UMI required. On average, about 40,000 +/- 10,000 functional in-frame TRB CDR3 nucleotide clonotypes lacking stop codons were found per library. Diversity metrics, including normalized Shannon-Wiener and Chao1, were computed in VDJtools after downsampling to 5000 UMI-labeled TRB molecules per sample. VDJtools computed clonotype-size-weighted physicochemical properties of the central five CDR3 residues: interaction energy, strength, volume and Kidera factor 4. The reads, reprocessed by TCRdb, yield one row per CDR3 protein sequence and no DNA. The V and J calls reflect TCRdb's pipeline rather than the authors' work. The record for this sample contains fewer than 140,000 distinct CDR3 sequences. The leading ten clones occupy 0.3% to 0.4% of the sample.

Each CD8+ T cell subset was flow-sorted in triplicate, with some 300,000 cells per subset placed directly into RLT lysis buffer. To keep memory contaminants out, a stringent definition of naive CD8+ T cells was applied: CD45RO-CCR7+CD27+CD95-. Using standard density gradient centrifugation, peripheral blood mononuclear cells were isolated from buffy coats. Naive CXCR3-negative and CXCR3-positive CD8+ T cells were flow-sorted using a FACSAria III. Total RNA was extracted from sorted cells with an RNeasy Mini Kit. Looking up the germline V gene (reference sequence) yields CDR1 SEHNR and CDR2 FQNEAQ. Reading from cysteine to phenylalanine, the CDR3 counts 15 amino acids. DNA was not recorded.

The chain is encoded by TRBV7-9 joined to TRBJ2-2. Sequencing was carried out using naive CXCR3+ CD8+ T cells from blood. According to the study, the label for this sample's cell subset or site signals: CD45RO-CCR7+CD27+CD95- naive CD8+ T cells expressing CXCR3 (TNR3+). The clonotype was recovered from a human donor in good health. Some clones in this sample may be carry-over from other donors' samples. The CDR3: CASSLIGSNTGELFF.